The present T cell receptor beta chain was sequenced within a study of blood T cell repertoires in COVID-19. CDR1 is SGHRS and CDR2 is YFSETQ in the germline V gene. This CDR3 comprises 14 residues. Losses at the gene ends were 4 bases for V and 8 bases for J; bases not matched to a gene: 5. The table came from immunoSEQ multiplex PCR; TCRdb's copy has only in-frame clones and leaves some out. The data hold tens of thousands of clones, with approximately 86% observed a single time. The specimen was peripheral blood. The receptor comes from an elderly woman with acute or convalescent COVID-19. The rearrangement uses TRBV5-1 and TRBJ2-1, with 11 nucleotides matching TRBD1. Here the CDR3 reads CASSRTGGFDEQFF. The CDR3 region has the DNA TGCGCCAGCAGCCGGACAGGGGGCTTCGATGAGCAGTTCTTC. The whole variable domain, remainder taken from reference TRBV5-1 and TRBJ2-1, is KAGVTQTPRYLIKTRGQQVTLSCSPISGHRSVSWYQQTPGQGLQFLFEYFSETQRNKGNFPGRFSGRQFSNSRSEMNVSTLELGDSALYLCASSRTGGFDEQFFGPGTRLTVL.